This T cell receptor beta chain was profiled in a study of blood T cells in healthy people across ages. Overall study: T cells yielded about one barcoded beta molecule per two cells through template switching.

The sample holds a few counts of this clonotype. This CDR3 spans 14 amino acids. Trimming removed 6 bases at V and 5 bases at J, with 16 bases between. Germline V lookup: CDR1 MNHEY, CDR2 SVGAGI. Extraction yielded at least 6 micrograms of total RNA per sample. Sample-barcoded 5' priming and a J-beta primer mix drove a second PCR of 7 to 11 cycles. Each of the cDNA molecules was tagged by a template-switch adaptor with 12 random nucleotides. MiXCR, applied by TCRdb to the 5' RACE reads, yields one record per CDR3 protein. The repertoire holds about 780,000 distinct CDR3 sequences, around 25% seen once, with under 3% in the top ten. These data were also filed under a second study, of T cells of mothers and their children.

Sequencing input: blood. The TCR comes from a boy between 5 and 17 years old in good health. This chain connects TRBV6-5 to TRBJ2-5, with a tentative D call TRBD2 (5 bases). The CDR3 spells CASSTMAGGETQYF. The CDR3 DNA is TGTGCCAGCAGCACGATGGCGGGCGGGGAGACCCAGTACTTC.